A single sample gave rise to the 4 T cell receptor beta chains below, sequenced in a study of response to subunit inactivated influenza vaccine. TCRdb called the RT-PCR reads again in MiXCR, with one record for every CDR3 protein. The table has almost 250,000 distinct CDR3 sequences, 9.5% to 15% seen once. The sample in question was non-naive T cells sorted from PBMCs, obtained 14 to 15 days before vaccination. These TCRs come from a man aged 50 or older who received an inactivated influenza vaccine.

This clonotype has more than one count but fewer than ten. The chain couples TRBV11-2 to TRBJ1-3; 8 bases fit TRBD1. The junction had 12 bases not matched to a gene; V was cut back by 5 bases and J by 0 bases. The CDR3 covers 18 residues. Germline V gene sequence: CDR1 SGHAT, CDR2 FQNNGV. CDR3 in DNA: TGTGCCAGCAGCATGGGACAGGCGTATCTGCACTCTGGAAACACCATATATTTT. This encodes CASSMGQAYLHSGNTIYF.

In this sample, this clonotype turned up many times. This rearrangement joins TRBV15 to TRBJ2-3, with D unclear. With 1 base removed from V and 3 bases from J, the gap between germline ends came to 8 bases. This CDR3 is 14 amino acids long. Germline loops: CDR1 LNHNV, CDR2 YYDKDF (reference sequence). CDR3 in amino acids: CATSRGTVTDTQYF. DNA for the CDR3: TGTGCCACCAGCAGAGGGACGGTGACAGATACGCAGTATTTT.

This chain links TRBV5-4 with TRBJ2-5; 7 nucleotides line up with TRBD2. The germline V gene encodes CDR1 SGHNT and CDR2 YYREEE (reference sequence). The trim removed 5 bases at V and 2 bases at J, leaving 9 bases unmatched. The CDR3 covers 15 residues. CDR3 protein: CASSLGAGEQETQYF. The DNA for the CDR3 is TGTGCCAGCAGTCTTGGGGCGGGGGAACAAGAGACCCAGTACTTC.

The rearrangement links TRBV11-2 to TRBJ2-3, with TRBD2 matching over 7 bases. CDR1 is SGHAT, CDR2 FQNNGV, per germline. V was clipped by 2 bases and J by 0 bases; unmatched bases: 11. The CDR3 sequence is 18 residues long. The CDR3 DNA sequence: TGTGCCAGCAGCTTATCCGGGCTAGCGGCCATTAGCACAGATACGCAGTATTTT. This codes for CASSLSGLAAISTDTQYF.